The clone carrying this T cell receptor (beta chain) was detected only a few times. Its antigen remains unknown. CDR3 length: 16 residues. The ends lost 1 base at V and 3 bases at J; junction bases unmatched: 6. From germline, CDR1 is SGHVS and CDR2 FQNEAQ. Treatment of the sample: oral pan-JAK inhibitor, 5-10 mg twice daily. The sample is drawn from a study of CD8+ T cells in alopecia areata. Regarding the study as a whole: On tofacitinib, scalp and blood still held many of the expanded lesional clones.

cDNA prepared by RNA extraction and subsequent reverse transcription served as the template for sequencing. Clones were sequenced by immunoSEQ multiplex PCR, and TCRdb holds only the in-frame ones, with some missing. Seen here are around 100,000 clones, around three fifths observed once, and the top ten hold 9% to 15%. Sequenced here: CD8+ T cells sorted from blood, sampled at week 24, from a patient treated with tofacitinib. The sequence was collected from a human donor with alopecia areata. The chain has TRBV7-8 and TRBJ1-2; TRBD1 matches 9 bases. This CDR3 is CASSLVPGQGYYGYTF. The CDR3 DNA sequence: TGTGCCAGCAGCTTAGTTCCAGGACAGGGGTACTATGGCTACACCTTC.